This is a list of T cell receptor beta chains from one sample in a study of OX40 agonist ivuxolimab in advanced cancers. Sequenced by immunoSEQ multiplex PCR; TCRdb stores in-frame clones only, minus some. The table lists about 94,000 clones, 90% to 95% of them singletons. Source: CD4+ or CD8+ T cells sorted from blood, taken in a trial of the OX40 agonist ivuxolimab. Receptor source: an adult with an advanced solid tumor such as melanoma, head and neck, liver or kidney cancer. Each CDR3 is given with its conserved first and last residue. The order of the fields is clone size, D gene, J gene, V gene, CDR3 protein, CDR3 DNA. The D gene is left open where the match is weak. Clone sizes are given selectively: once, few, many, or a class where the clone is expanded.

abundance: once; d_gene: -; j_gene: TRBJ2-2; v_gene: TRBV7-7; CDR3aa: CASSSTTGHNTGELFF; CDR3nt: TGTGCTAGCAGCTCTACCACGGGCCACAACACCGGGGAGCTGTTTTTT
abundance: -; d_gene: -; j_gene: TRBJ2-7; v_gene: TRBV4-3; CDR3aa: CASSQGTRETWREQYF; CDR3nt: TGCGCCAGCAGCCAAGGGACGAGGGAGACTTGGCGGGAGCAGTACTTC
abundance: -; d_gene: -; j_gene: TRBJ2-2; v_gene: TRBV11-3; CDR3aa: CASSLVSMNTGELFF; CDR3nt: TGTGCCAGCAGCTTAGTGTCTATGAACACCGGGGAGCTGTTTTTT
abundance: -; d_gene: -; j_gene: TRBJ1-2; v_gene: TRBV14; CDR3aa: CASSQQATANYGYTF; CDR3nt: TGTGCCAGCAGCCAACAGGCAACCGCTAACTATGGCTACACCTTC
abundance: -; d_gene: -; j_gene: TRBJ1-1; v_gene: TRBV7-3; CDR3aa: CASSFGGRATEAFF; CDR3nt: TGTGCCAGCAGCTTCGGGGGGAGGGCCACTGAAGCTTTCTTT
abundance: few; d_gene: TRBD1; j_gene: TRBJ2-3; v_gene: TRBV30; CDR3aa: CAWSRDRGTDTQYF; CDR3nt: TGTGCCTGGAGTCGGGACAGGGGGACAGATACGCAGTATTTT
abundance: once; d_gene: -; j_gene: TRBJ2-7; v_gene: TRBV5-1; CDR3aa: CASSWGTEIYEQYF; CDR3nt: TGCGCCAGCAGCTGGGGAACCGAGATATACGAGCAGTACTTC
abundance: -; d_gene: TRBD2; j_gene: TRBJ2-1; v_gene: TRBV9; CDR3aa: CASSVRSSGRYNEQFF; CDR3nt: TGTGCCAGCAGCGTAAGGTCTAGCGGGAGATACAATGAGCAGTTCTTC
abundance: -; d_gene: -; j_gene: TRBJ1-1; v_gene: TRBV4-1; CDR3aa: CASSPRGHLNTEAFF; CDR3nt: TGCGCCAGCAGCCCGCGGGGACATCTGAACACTGAAGCTTTCTTT
abundance: -; d_gene: -; j_gene: TRBJ1-1; v_gene: TRBV19; CDR3aa: CASSIKSRRVNTEAFF; CDR3nt: TGTGCCAGTAGTATCAAATCCAGACGGGTGAACACTGAAGCTTTCTTT
abundance: -; d_gene: TRBD2; j_gene: TRBJ2-7; v_gene: TRBV28; CDR3aa: CASSQGTSLPYF; CDR3nt: TGTGCCAGCAGTCAGGGGACTAGTTTGCCGTACTTC
abundance: -; d_gene: TRBD1; j_gene: TRBJ2-5; v_gene: TRBV4-2; CDR3aa: CASSQEGQGQETQYF; CDR3nt: TGTGCCAGCAGCCAAGAAGGACAGGGCCAAGAGACCCAGTACTTC
abundance: -; d_gene: -; j_gene: TRBJ2-3; v_gene: TRBV6-1; CDR3aa: CASSEAILHHTDTQYF; CDR3nt: TGTGCCAGCAGTGAAGCGATTCTACACCACACAGATACGCAGTATTTT
abundance: -; d_gene: -; j_gene: TRBJ2-6; v_gene: TRBV18; CDR3aa: CASSPREILSGANVLTF; CDR3nt: TGTGCCAGCTCACCACGCGAGATCCTCTCTGGGGCCAACGTCCTGACTTTC
abundance: -; d_gene: -; j_gene: TRBJ2-1; v_gene: TRBV10-3; CDR3aa: CAISRTWDEQFF; CDR3nt: TGTGCCATCAGTAGAACTTGGGATGAGCAGTTCTTC
abundance: -; d_gene: -; j_gene: TRBJ2-1; v_gene: TRBV25-1; CDR3aa: CASSDYSTNEQFF; CDR3nt: TGTGCCAGCAGTGATTATTCGACCAATGAGCAGTTCTTC
abundance: -; d_gene: -; j_gene: TRBJ2-2; v_gene: TRBV7-3; CDR3aa: CASSPRIGRLGTGELFF; CDR3nt: TGTGCCAGCAGCCCCCGGATCGGCAGACTAGGGACCGGGGAGCTGTTTTTT
abundance: once; d_gene: -; j_gene: TRBJ1-3; v_gene: TRBV5-6; CDR3aa: CASSLRYSGNTIYF; CDR3nt: TGTGCCAGCAGCTTACGGTACTCTGGAAACACCATATATTTT
abundance: -; d_gene: TRBD1; j_gene: TRBJ1-3; v_gene: TRBV19; CDR3aa: CASSWDSYSGNTIYF; CDR3nt: TGTGCCAGTAGTTGGGACAGCTACTCTGGAAACACCATATATTTT
abundance: -; d_gene: TRBD1; j_gene: TRBJ2-7; v_gene: TRBV29-1; CDR3aa: CSVGGTGSGEQYF; CDR3nt: TGCAGCGTTGGTGGGACAGGGTCGGGCGAGCAGTACTTC
abundance: -; d_gene: -; j_gene: TRBJ1-3; v_gene: TRBV28; CDR3aa: CASSFSTGVGTIYF; CDR3nt: TGTGCCAGCAGTTTTTCGACGGGAGTCGGCACCATATATTTT
abundance: once; d_gene: -; j_gene: TRBJ1-2; v_gene: TRBV28; CDR3aa: CASIAGGFDDGYTF; CDR3nt: TGTGCCAGCATCGCCGGGGGATTCGATGATGGCTACACCTTC
abundance: few; d_gene: TRBD1; j_gene: TRBJ1-2; v_gene: TRBV11-2; CDR3aa: CASSPRGQNYGYTF; CDR3nt: TGTGCCAGCAGCCCGAGGGGACAGAACTATGGCTACACCTTC
abundance: -; d_gene: -; j_gene: TRBJ1-2; v_gene: TRBV9; CDR3aa: CASSVDARQGGNYGYTF; CDR3nt: TGTGCCAGCAGCGTAGACGCAAGGCAGGGAGGTAACTATGGCTACACCTTC
abundance: -; d_gene: -; j_gene: TRBJ1-6; v_gene: TRBV25-1; CDR3aa: CASSEYVQNSPLHF; CDR3nt: TGTGCCAGCAGTGAATATGTACAGAATTCACCCCTCCACTTT
abundance: -; d_gene: -; j_gene: TRBJ2-7; v_gene: TRBV5-4; CDR3aa: CASSLDYEQYF; CDR3nt: TGTGCCAGCAGCTTAGACTACGAGCAGTACTTC
abundance: -; d_gene: TRBD2; j_gene: TRBJ2-7; v_gene: TRBV7-8; CDR3aa: CASSLILAEVYEQYF; CDR3nt: TGTGCCAGCAGCTTAATCCTAGCGGAGGTCTACGAGCAGTACTTC
abundance: -; d_gene: -; j_gene: TRBJ2-3; v_gene: TRBV7-9; CDR3aa: CASSSTDLPRDTQYF; CDR3nt: TGTGCCAGCAGCTCGACGGACCTGCCACGAGATACGCAGTATTTT
abundance: -; d_gene: -; j_gene: TRBJ1-4; v_gene: TRBV27; CDR3aa: CASSLNWVTNEKLFF; CDR3nt: TGTGCCAGCAGTTTAAATTGGGTAACTAATGAAAAACTGTTTTTT
abundance: -; d_gene: TRBD1; j_gene: TRBJ2-2; v_gene: TRBV27; CDR3aa: CASSGAGGIGTGELFF; CDR3nt: TGTGCCAGCAGTGGCGCAGGGGGCATCGGCACCGGGGAGCTGTTTTTT
abundance: -; d_gene: -; j_gene: TRBJ2-7; v_gene: TRBV27; CDR3aa: CASSQPPSYEQYF; CDR3nt: TGTGCCAGCAGTCAGCCTCCCTCCTACGAGCAGTACTTC
abundance: -; d_gene: TRBD2; j_gene: TRBJ2-1; v_gene: TRBV19; CDR3aa: CASSIWGSGSPNEQFF; CDR3nt: TGTGCCAGTAGTATATGGGGTAGCGGGAGTCCCAATGAGCAGTTCTTC
abundance: -; d_gene: -; j_gene: TRBJ1-4; v_gene: TRBV30; CDR3aa: CAWSVLGAGLNEKLFF; CDR3nt: TGTGCCTGGAGTGTACTGGGCGCGGGCCTTAATGAAAAACTGTTTTTT
abundance: -; d_gene: TRBD1; j_gene: TRBJ2-2; v_gene: TRBV7-3; CDR3aa: CASSARPGQGDTGELFF; CDR3nt: TGTGCCAGCAGCGCACGCCCGGGACAGGGAGACACCGGGGAGCTGTTTTTT
abundance: -; d_gene: -; j_gene: TRBJ2-7; v_gene: TRBV12-5; CDR3aa: CASGFVVRESYEQYF; CDR3nt: TGTGCTAGTGGTTTCGTGGTGCGGGAATCCTACGAGCAGTACTTC
abundance: -; d_gene: TRBD1; j_gene: TRBJ1-4; v_gene: TRBV7-2; CDR3aa: CASSLALGGLNEKLFF; CDR3nt: TGTGCCAGCAGCTTAGCCCTAGGGGGCCTTAATGAAAAACTGTTTTTT
abundance: -; d_gene: -; j_gene: TRBJ2-5; v_gene: TRBV27; CDR3aa: CASSSHIGESETQYF; CDR3nt: TGTGCCAGCAGTTCACATATAGGGGAGTCTGAGACCCAGTACTTC
abundance: -; d_gene: -; j_gene: TRBJ1-2; v_gene: TRBV4-3; CDR3aa: CASSQDLGGPGGYTF; CDR3nt: TGCGCCAGCAGCCAAGATCTAGGGGGGCCCGGAGGCTACACCTTC
abundance: -; d_gene: -; j_gene: TRBJ2-7; v_gene: TRBV19; CDR3aa: CASSIGNLYEQYF; CDR3nt: TGTGCCAGTAGTATCGGGAACCTATACGAGCAGTACTTC